This T cell receptor (beta chain) was recovered during a study of blood T cells in healthy people across ages. With a J-beta primer mix and a sample-barcoded 5' primer, a second PCR ran 7 to 11 cycles. TCRdb reanalysed the 5' RACE reads using MiXCR and keeps one entry per CDR3 protein. The repertoire holds some 1,500,000 distinct CDR3 sequences, with approximately 43% as singletons. Researchers collected roughly 10 milliliters of peripheral blood from every single donor. Isolated per sample were at least 6 million PBMCs. A minimum of 6 micrograms of total RNA was extracted per sample. Overall study results and limits: The study could not conclusively compare naive and antigen-experienced cells, given its unsorted PBMCs.

This CDR3 is built from 14 residues. Trimming stripped 6 bases from V and 2 bases from J, with 13 bases between. For this clonotype: The target antigen is unknown.

The chain employs TRBV12-3 or TRBV12-4 and TRBJ1-2; a weak D match, TRBD1 (5 bases). This sequence originates from a woman aged 18-30 years in good health. The sample consisted of blood. For the CDR3, the DNA is TGTGCCAGCAGCACGGACATCCCCAACTATGGCTACACCTTC. Its protein is CASSTDIPNYGYTF.